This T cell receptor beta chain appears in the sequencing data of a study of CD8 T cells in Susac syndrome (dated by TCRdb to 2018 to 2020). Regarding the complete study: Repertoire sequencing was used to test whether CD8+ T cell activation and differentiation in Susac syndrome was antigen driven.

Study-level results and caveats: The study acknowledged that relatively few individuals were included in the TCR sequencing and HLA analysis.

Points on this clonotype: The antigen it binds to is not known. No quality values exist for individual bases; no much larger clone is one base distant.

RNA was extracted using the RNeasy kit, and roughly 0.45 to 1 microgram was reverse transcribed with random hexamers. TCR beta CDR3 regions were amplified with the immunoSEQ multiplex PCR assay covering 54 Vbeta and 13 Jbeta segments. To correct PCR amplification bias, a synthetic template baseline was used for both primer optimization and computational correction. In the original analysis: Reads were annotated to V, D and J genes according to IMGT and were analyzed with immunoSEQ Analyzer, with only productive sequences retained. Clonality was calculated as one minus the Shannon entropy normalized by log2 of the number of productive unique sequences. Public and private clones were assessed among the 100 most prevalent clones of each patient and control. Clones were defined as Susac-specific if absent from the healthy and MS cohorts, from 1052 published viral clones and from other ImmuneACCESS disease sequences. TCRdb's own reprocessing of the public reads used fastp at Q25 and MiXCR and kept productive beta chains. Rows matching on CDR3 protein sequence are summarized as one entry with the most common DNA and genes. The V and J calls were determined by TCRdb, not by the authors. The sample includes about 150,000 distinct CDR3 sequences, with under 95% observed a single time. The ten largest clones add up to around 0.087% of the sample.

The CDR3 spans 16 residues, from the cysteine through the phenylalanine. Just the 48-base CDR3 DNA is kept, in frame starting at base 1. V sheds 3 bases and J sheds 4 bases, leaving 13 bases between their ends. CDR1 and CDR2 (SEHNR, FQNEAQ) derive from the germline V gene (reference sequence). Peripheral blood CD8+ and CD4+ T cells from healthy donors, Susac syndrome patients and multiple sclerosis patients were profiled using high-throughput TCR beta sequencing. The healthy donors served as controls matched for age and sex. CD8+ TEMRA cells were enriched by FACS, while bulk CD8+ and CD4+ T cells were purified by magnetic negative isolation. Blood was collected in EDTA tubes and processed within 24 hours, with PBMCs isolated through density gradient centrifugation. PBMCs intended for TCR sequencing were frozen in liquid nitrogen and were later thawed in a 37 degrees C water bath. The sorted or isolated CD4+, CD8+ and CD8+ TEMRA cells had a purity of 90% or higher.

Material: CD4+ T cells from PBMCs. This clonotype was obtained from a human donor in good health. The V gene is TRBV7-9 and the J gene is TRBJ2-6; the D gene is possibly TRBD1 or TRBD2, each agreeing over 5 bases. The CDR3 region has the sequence CASSLAGTSGANVLTF. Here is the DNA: TGTGCCAGCAGCTTGGCCGGGACGTCAGGGGCCAACGTCCTGACTTTC.